This T cell receptor (beta chain) was retrieved from a study of identical twins. For this clonotype: Its antigen is not known. Germline is not matched at one junction end, which may reflect a read error.

Germline CDR1 is ENHRY and CDR2 is SYGVKD. CDR3 length: 16 amino acids. Template switching added a universal primer site; cDNA carried unique molecular identifiers. TCRdb analysed the 5' RACE reads with MiXCR anew, one entry per CDR3 protein. The sample yields 1.5 million or so distinct CDR3 sequences, about 30% seen once. Study-level results: Sequences that were out-of-frame, alpha and twin-shared displayed an excess of low generation probability. For cord blood, abundant beta clonotypes had fewer insertions, unlike memory repertoires, which showed none. The study reached conclusions through statistical analysis that was cross-sectional, not following the same donors.

The TCR sequence derives from a newborn girl in good health. The chain carries TRBV10-3 and TRBJ2-3, with TRBD2 matching over 15 bases. Specimen: cord blood. The DNA for the CDR3 is TGTGCCAACAGTGACCGGACTAGCGGGGGGGCAGATACGCAGTATTTT. Translating gives CANSDRTSGGADTQYF.